A single sample is the source of the 32 T cell receptor beta chains below, sequenced in a study of radiation and T cells in renal cell carcinoma. Sequencing used immunoSEQ multiplex PCR; TCRdb keeps in-frame clones, though not all of them. The sample carries about 78,000 clones, about 88% recorded once. Time point in this sample: blood 4 weeks post-SBRT, at nephrectomy. Stated treatment: 15 Gy SBRT to primary tumor, nephrectomy 4 weeks later. The input for sequencing was blood, taken from a patient whose treatment included radiotherapy and nephrectomy. The receptors originated from a woman aged 65 to 85 with renal cell carcinoma.

The chain employs TRBV7-9 and TRBJ2-5; TRBD1 or TRBD2 may be the D gene (5 bases each). V was cut by 4 bases and J by 5 bases, with 20 bases left in between. The CDR3 totals 16 residues. Germline V gene lookup returns CDR1 SEHNR and CDR2 FQNEAQ (reference sequence). The CDR3 loop reads CASSSGGRGLRETQYF. In DNA, the CDR3 is TGTGCCAGCAGCTCCGGTGGCCGGGGCCTTAGGGAGACCCAGTACTTC.

V usage is TRBV14 and J usage is TRBJ2-1, with D possibly TRBD2 on 6 matching bases. Trimming removed 2 bases at V and 9 bases at J, with 14 bases between. This CDR3 is built from 14 residues. In germline, CDR1 is SGHDN, CDR2 FVKESK. CDR3 nucleotides: TGTGCCAGCAGCCAAAATTGGCGGGGCACTGAGCAGTTCTTC. It is translated as CASSQNWRGTEQFF.

This rearrangement joins TRBV5-5 to TRBJ1-1; D perhaps matches TRBD1 (6 bases). Germline CDR1 is SGHKS and CDR2 is YYEKEE (reference sequence). V lost 0 bases and J lost 0, with 12 bases in between. The CDR3 sequence is 16 residues long. CDR3 residues: CASSLGGGDLNTEAFF. DNA for the CDR3: TGTGCCAGCAGCTTGGGCGGGGGCGATTTGAACACTGAAGCTTTCTTT.

The rearrangement joins TRBV5-4 to TRBJ2-2; no reliable D call. CDR3 size: 14 residues. V was shortened by 4 bases and J by 2 bases, with 9 bases between the two germline ends. From germline, CDR1 is SGHNT and CDR2 YYREEE (reference sequence). CDR3 sequence (DNA): TGTGCCAGCAGCCAATACACAAACACCGGGGAGCTGTTTTTT. It encodes CASSQYTNTGELFF. The whole variable domain, filled in from reference TRBV5-4 and TRBJ2-2, reads ETGVTQSPTHLIKTRGQQVTLRCSSQSGHNTVSWYQQALGQGPQFIFQYYREEENGRGNFPPRFSGLQFPNYSSELNVNALELDDSALYLCASSQYTNTGELFFGEGSRLTVL.

The chain employs TRBV5-1 and TRBJ2-5; TRBD1 might be the D (5 bases). The germline CDR1 and CDR2 sequences are SGHRS and YFSETQ. CDR3 length: 15 amino acids. With 5 bases removed from V and 0 bases from J, the gap between germline ends came to 14 bases. The DNA of the CDR3 is TGCGCCAGCAGACGTCCAACAGGATACCAAGAGACCCAGTACTTC. Its protein product is CASRRPTGYQETQYF.

The chain carries TRBV19 and TRBJ1-2; 10 bases agree with TRBD1. J gave up 5 bases and V 5 bases, and 5 bases lay outside the gene matches. Germline lookup yields CDR1 LNHDA and CDR2 SQIVND (reference sequence). This CDR3 spans 14 amino acids. CDR3 bases: TGTGCCAGTAGTCAGGGACAGGGGTTATATGGCTACACCTTC. Protein product: CASSQGQGLYGYTF. Drawing the rest from reference TRBV19 and TRBJ1-2, the complete variable domain is DGGITQSPKYLFRKEGQNVTLSCEQNLNHDAMYWYRQDPGQGLRLIYYSQIVNDFQKGDIAEGYSVSREKKESFPLTVTSAQKNPTAFYLCASSQGQGLYGYTFGSGTRLTVV.

This chain connects TRBV9 to TRBJ1-2, with a tentative D call TRBD1 (5 bases). Trimming pared 4 bases from V and 4 bases from J, leaving 11 bases between. CDR1 SGDLS and CDR2 YYNGEE come from the germline V gene. The CDR3 sequence is 13 residues long. Written as DNA, the CDR3 is TGTGCCAGCAGCCGGGGGAAGCGCTATGGCTACACCTTC. The encoded protein is CASSRGKRYGYTF.

This clone was observed a single time. The J gene is TRBJ2-1, the V gene TRBV28; the D is unclear. The germline V gene has CDR1 MDHEN and CDR2 SYDVKM. The CDR3 totals 14 residues. V dropped 6 bases and J dropped 7 bases, with 16 bases sitting between them. In DNA form, the CDR3 reads TGTGCCAGCAGCCCGTGGCTAGTTCCAAATGAGCAGTTCTTC. This sequence encodes CASSPWLVPNEQFF. The full variable domain, with the rest looked up from reference TRBV28 and TRBJ2-1, is DVKVTQSSRYLVKRTGEKVFLECVQDMDHENMFWYRQDPGLGLRLIYFSYDVKMKEKGDIPEGYSVSREKKERFSLILESASTNQTSMYLCASSPWLVPNEQFFGPGTRLTVL.

The chain is built from TRBV11-3 and TRBJ2-6; 9 nucleotides line up with TRBD1. This CDR3 is 17 amino acids long. Germline V gives CDR1 SGHNT, CDR2 YENEEA. Trimming cost V 5 bases and J 0 bases; bases outside gene matches: 5. CDR3 DNA sequence: TGTGCCAGCAGCCTAGGGACAGGGTACTCTGGGGCCAACGTCCTGACTTTC. It codes for CASSLGTGYSGANVLTF.

There are a few counts of this clone. V usage is TRBV19 and J usage is TRBJ1-1; maybe TRBD1 (5 bases). V lost 4 bases and J lost 5, with 11 bases in between. Germline values: CDR1 LNHDA, CDR2 SQIVND (reference sequence). The CDR3 loop spans 13 amino acids. The CDR3 here is CASSTGPGTEAFF. As DNA, the CDR3 is TGTGCCAGTAGTACAGGGCCTGGGACTGAAGCTTTCTTT.

CDR3 amino acids: CASSFGDTSNTEAFF. The DNA for the CDR3 is TGTGCCAGCAGCTTTGGGGACACATCGAACACTGAAGCTTTCTTT. The chain carries TRBV7-8 and TRBJ1-1; D may be TRBD1 (6 bases). CDR1 and CDR2 from the germline V gene are SGHVS and FQNEAQ. The CDR3 contains 15 residues. V gave up 3 bases and J gave up 1 base, with 12 bases separating them.

The chain carries TRBV5-1 and TRBJ1-3; D not certain. Trimming removed 0 bases from V and 0 bases from J, with 7 bases in between. Germline assignment: CDR1 SGHRS and CDR2 YFSETQ. This CDR3 is 15 amino acids long. The CDR3 DNA reads TGCGCCAGCAGCTTGGACGCTTCCTCTGGAAACACCATATATTTT. Its translation is CASSLDASSGNTIYF.

The chain links TRBV5-1 to TRBJ1-4; D perhaps matches TRBD1 (6 bases). The V end lost 2 bases, the J end lost 8 bases, and 13 bases lay between the germline ends. The germline gives CDR1 SGHRS, CDR2 YFSETQ. The CDR3 extends over 14 amino acids. The CDR3 is CASSLRQDREKLFF. The CDR3 DNA sequence: TGCGCCAGCAGCTTACGACAGGACCGGGAAAAACTGTTTTTT.

This clone was detected only a few times. V and J are TRBV5-6 and TRBJ1-5; D is ambiguous. The germline gives CDR1 SGHDT, CDR2 YYEEEE. V lost 0 bases and J 5 bases, leaving 12 bases between the germline ends. The CDR3 consists of 15 residues. In nucleotides, the CDR3 is TGTGCCAGCAGCTTGGCTAGGGAAAGTTATCAGCCCCAGCATTTT. Translated, it gives CASSLARESYQPQHF.

This clone was recorded once. The J gene is TRBJ1-3, the V gene TRBV2; no clear D. This CDR3 region has 13 residues. Germline V gene data show CDR1 as SNHLY and CDR2 as FYNNEI. Trimming stripped 6 bases from V and 0 bases from J, with 6 bases between. CDR3 DNA sequence: TGTGCCAGCAGACGATACTCTGGAAACACCATATATTTT. Protein product: CASRRYSGNTIYF.

This clone was detected once. J is TRBJ1-1 and V is TRBV27; tentatively, D is TRBD1 (6 bases). The CDR3 has 13 amino acids. Per germline, CDR1 MNHEY and CDR2 SMNVEV (reference sequence). V lost 8 bases to trimming and J lost 2 bases, with 12 bases between them. The CDR3 here is CASFYRANTEAFF. As DNA, the CDR3 is TGTGCCAGCTTTTACAGGGCAAACACTGAAGCTTTCTTT.

V and J are TRBV5-6 and TRBJ2-2; 12 positions match TRBD1. Trimming cost V 4 bases and J 7 bases; bases outside gene matches: 5. The CDR3 totals 15 residues. CDR1 SGHDT and CDR2 YYEEEE come from the germline V gene. The CDR3 reads CASSPGQGAVGELFF. The DNA of the CDR3 is TGTGCCAGCAGCCCGGGACAGGGGGCCGTCGGGGAGCTGTTTTTT.

V and J are TRBV2 and TRBJ1-1; 9 nucleotides match TRBD1. The CDR3 extends over 15 amino acids. CDR1 and CDR2 from the germline V gene are SNHLY and FYNNEI. V trimming: 1 base; J trimming: 5 bases; junction bases outside the gene matches: 5. The CDR3 spells CASSEGGTGKTEAFF. DNA of the CDR3: TGTGCCAGCAGTGAAGGTGGGACAGGGAAAACTGAAGCTTTCTTT.

The chain links TRBV5-4 to TRBJ2-2; TRBD1 is a possible D gene (8 bases). With 4 bases removed from V and 6 bases from J, the gap between germline ends came to 16 bases. This CDR3 contains 15 residues. Looked up from germline, CDR1 is SGHNT and CDR2 is YYREEE (reference sequence). CDR3 protein: CASSPYRGGAGELFF. The CDR3 region has the DNA TGTGCCAGCAGCCCCTACAGGGGGGGGGCCGGGGAGCTGTTTTTT. Using reference TRBV5-4 and TRBJ2-2 for the parts outside the CDR3, the full variable domain is ETGVTQSPTHLIKTRGQQVTLRCSSQSGHNTVSWYQQALGQGPQFIFQYYREEENGRGNFPPRFSGLQFPNYSSELNVNALELDDSALYLCASSPYRGGAGELFFGEGSRLTVL.

The sample holds one count of this clone. The CDR3 DNA follows: TGTGCCAGCAGCCGCCGGCTAGCGGGGGCCACCGGGGAGCTGTTTTTT. Protein: CASSRRLAGATGELFF. The chain uses TRBV7-6 and TRBJ2-2, with 10 bases matching TRBD2. V lost 5 bases and J lost 4; bases outside the gene matches: 7. CDR3 length equals 16 residues. Germline assignment: CDR1 SGHVS and CDR2 FNYEAQ.

The V and J genes are TRBV7-2 and TRBJ2-1; TRBD1 matches at 7 bases. This CDR3 is built from 15 residues. Germline lookup yields CDR1 SGHTA and CDR2 FQGNSA. J lost 4 bases, V lost 4 bases, and 7 bases had no gene match. Written as DNA, the CDR3 is TGTGCCAGCAGCTCCCGTGGGACAGTATACAATGAGCAGTTCTTC. It yields the protein CASSSRGTVYNEQFF.

The chain employs TRBV30 and TRBJ1-3, with D unresolved. The CDR3 covers 15 residues. Trimming took 1 base from V and 0 from J, leaving 10 bases between them. The V gene's germline CDR1 is GTSNPN and CDR2 SVGIG (reference sequence). The CDR3: CAWSGAVLSGNTIYF. In DNA form, the CDR3 reads TGTGCCTGGAGTGGGGCTGTCCTCTCTGGAAACACCATATATTTT.

In DNA form, the CDR3 reads TGTGCCAGTAGTATCCGGGGGGGCGCGGATGAGCAGTTCTTC. Translating it yields CASSIRGGADEQFF. This chain joins TRBV19 and TRBJ2-1; 8 positions match TRBD2. The V gene's germline CDR1 is LNHDA and CDR2 SQIVND (reference sequence). With 3 bases clipped from V and 8 bases from J, the junction kept 6 bases outside the gene matches. The CDR3 extends over 14 amino acids.

The V gene is TRBV5-4, the J gene TRBJ2-5; D uncertain. V gave up 3 bases and J gave up 2 bases, with 14 bases separating them. This CDR3 has 15 amino acids. CDR1 and CDR2 (germline): SGHNT, YYREEE (reference sequence). The CDR3 reads CASSSPGVGQETQYF. CDR3 sequence (DNA): TGTGCCAGCAGCTCCCCTGGTGTTGGACAAGAGACCCAGTACTTC.

J is TRBJ1-1 and V is TRBV6-5, with 9 bases that match TRBD1. The germline V gene encodes CDR1 MNHEY and CDR2 SVGAGI. This CDR3 is 16 amino acids long. V lost 2 bases, J lost 0 bases, and 4 bases stayed unmatched. CDR3 in DNA: TGTGCCAGCAGTTACGGGACAGGGAGCATGAACACTGAAGCTTTCTTT. This sequence encodes CASSYGTGSMNTEAFF.

The chain has TRBV6-1 and TRBJ1-5; D unresolved. The CDR3 has 13 amino acids. V dropped 4 bases and J dropped 7 bases, with 11 bases sitting between them. CDR1 is MNHNS and CDR2 is SASEGT in the germline V gene. This chain's CDR3 is CASSANKDQPQHF. DNA for the CDR3: TGTGCCAGCAGTGCTAACAAGGACCAGCCCCAGCATTTT.

V is TRBV25-1 and J is TRBJ2-7, with D tentatively TRBD2 (6 bases). The CDR3 length is 13 residues. V was clipped by 4 bases and J by 6 bases, with 13 bases between them. The V gene's germline CDR1 is MGHDK and CDR2 SYGVNS. The CDR3 reads CASSAGGRGEQYF. In DNA form, the CDR3 reads TGTGCCAGCAGTGCCGGGGGTCGCGGCGAGCAGTACTTC.

The J gene is TRBJ2-1, the V gene TRBV9, with TRBD2 identical over 8 bases. The junction had 8 bases not matched to a gene; V was cut back by 2 bases and J by 4 bases. The CDR3 consists of 16 residues. The V gene's germline CDR1 is SGDLS and CDR2 YYNGEE. CDR3 amino acids: CASSVAGGTIYNEQFF. The CDR3 nucleotides read TGTGCCAGCAGCGTTGCGGGGGGCACTATTTACAATGAGCAGTTCTTC.

The rearrangement uses TRBV28 and TRBJ1-5; 7 bases match TRBD1. V shed 5 bases and J 2 bases; nucleotides not matched to a gene: 12. In germline, CDR1 is MDHEN, CDR2 SYDVKM. The CDR3 spans 17 residues. The CDR3 sequence: CASSPRQGSGGNQPQHF. The CDR3 coding sequence is TGTGCCAGCAGTCCTAGACAGGGCAGTGGCGGCAATCAGCCCCAGCATTTT. The variable domain in full, with the rest retrieved from reference TRBV28 and TRBJ1-5, is DVKVTQSSRYLVKRTGEKVFLECVQDMDHENMFWYRQDPGLGLRLIYFSYDVKMKEKGDIPEGYSVSREKKERFSLILESASTNQTSMYLCASSPRQGSGGNQPQHFGDGTRLSIL.

The gene calls are TRBV7-8 and TRBJ2-7; D unresolved. The CDR3 has 13 residues. Trimming pared 2 bases from V and 0 bases from J, leaving 5 bases between. Germline V gives CDR1 SGHVS, CDR2 FQNEAQ. The CDR3 DNA reads TGTGCCAGCAGCTTAATGTCCTCCTACGAGCAGTACTTC. Protein: CASSLMSSYEQYF. The variable domain in full, with the rest retrieved from reference TRBV7-8 and TRBJ2-7, is GAGVSQSPRYKVAKRGQDVALRCDPISGHVSLFWYQQALGQGPEFLTYFQNEAQLDKSGLPSDRFFAERPEGSVSTLKIQRTQQEDSAVYLCASSLMSSYEQYFGPGTRLTVT.

The rearrangement uses TRBV5-1 and TRBJ1-2; D is undetermined. The V end was cut by 2 bases, the J end by 3 bases, with 11 bases between. Looked up from germline, CDR1 is SGHRS and CDR2 is YFSETQ. This CDR3 is built from 14 residues. The CDR3 nucleotides read TGCGCCAGCAGCTTTTCGGATGCTGACTATGGCTACACCTTC. Protein product: CASSFSDADYGYTF.

This chain connects TRBV28 to TRBJ2-1, with D hard to call. Trimming removed 4 bases at V and 6 bases at J, with 4 bases between. Germline V CDR1 and CDR2: MDHEN, SYDVKM. The CDR3 length is 11 residues. Here the CDR3 reads CASSSFNEQFF. The CDR3 bases are TGTGCCAGCAGTTCTTTCAATGAGCAGTTCTTC.